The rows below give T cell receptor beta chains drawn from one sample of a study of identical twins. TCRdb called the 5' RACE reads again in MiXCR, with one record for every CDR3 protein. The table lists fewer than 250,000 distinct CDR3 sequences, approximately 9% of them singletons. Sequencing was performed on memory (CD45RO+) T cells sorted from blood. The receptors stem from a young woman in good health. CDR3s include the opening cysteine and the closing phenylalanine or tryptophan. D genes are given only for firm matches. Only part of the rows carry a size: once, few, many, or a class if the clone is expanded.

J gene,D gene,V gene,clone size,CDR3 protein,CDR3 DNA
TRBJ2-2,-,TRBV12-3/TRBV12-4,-,CASRPLRGGTGELFF,TGTGCCAGCCGTCCTCTTAGGGGTGGGACCGGGGAGCTGTTTTTT
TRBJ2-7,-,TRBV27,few,CASSPASPYEQYF,TGTGCCAGCAGTCCTGCATCCCCCTACGAGCAGTACTTC
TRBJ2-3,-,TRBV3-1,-,CASSLGNVAAGLDTQYF,TGTGCCAGCAGCCTAGGAAACGTAGCGGCCGGTTTAGATACGCAGTATTTT
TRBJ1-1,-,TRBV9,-,CASRSESNTEAFF,TGTGCCAGCAGGTCGGAAAGCAACACTGAAGCTTTCTTT
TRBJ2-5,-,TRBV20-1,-,CSAKIAGPETQYF,TGCAGTGCCAAGATAGCAGGGCCAGAGACCCAGTACTTC
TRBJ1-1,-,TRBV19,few,CASSDRRGTEAFF,TGTGCCAGTAGCGACAGACGGGGCACTGAAGCTTTCTTT
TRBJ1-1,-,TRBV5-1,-,CASSSLGVLNTEAFF,TGCGCCAGCAGCTCGTTGGGGGTCCTGAACACTGAAGCTTTCTTT
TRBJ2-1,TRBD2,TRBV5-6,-,CASSRLAGGVEQFF,TGTGCCAGCAGCCGACTAGCGGGAGGGGTTGAGCAGTTCTTC
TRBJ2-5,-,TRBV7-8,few,CASLKQRGGGETQYF,TGTGCCAGCCTAAAACAGCGAGGGGGGGGGGAGACCCAGTACTTC
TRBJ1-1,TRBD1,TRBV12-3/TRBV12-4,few,CASCFAGQKKSEAFF,TGTGCCAGCTGCTTCGCGGGACAGAAAAAATCTGAAGCTTTCTTT
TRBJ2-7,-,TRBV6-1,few,CAISVAYEQYF,TGTGCCATATCCGTGGCCTACGAGCAGTACTTC
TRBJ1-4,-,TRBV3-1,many,CASSQWGRGDEKLFF,TGTGCCAGCAGCCAATGGGGCCGAGGAGATGAAAAACTGTTTTTT
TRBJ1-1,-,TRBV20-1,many,CSASSSGGQGEAFF,TGCAGTGCTAGTAGTTCGGGGGGGCAAGGTGAAGCTTTCTTT
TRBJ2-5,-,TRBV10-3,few,CAISNKLMTFSQETQYF,TGTGCCATCAGTAATAAATTGATGACCTTTTCGCAAGAGACCCAGTACTTC
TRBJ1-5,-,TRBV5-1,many,CASSLEGGYSNQPQHF,TGCGCCAGCAGCTTGGAAGGCGGGTATAGCAATCAGCCCCAGCATTTT
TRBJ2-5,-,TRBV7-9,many,CASSLATNFGTQYF,TGTGCCAGCAGCTTAGCTACCAACTTCGGGACCCAGTACTTC
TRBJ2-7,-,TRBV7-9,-,CASSLEGGGPYEQYF,TGTGCCAGCAGCTTAGAGGGAGGAGGACCCTACGAGCAGTACTTC
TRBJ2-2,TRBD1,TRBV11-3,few,CASSPGTGGRTGELFF,TGTGCCAGCAGCCCGGGGACAGGGGGCAGGACCGGGGAGCTGTTTTTT
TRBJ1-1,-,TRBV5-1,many,CASSLYAAMNTEAFF,TGCGCCAGCAGCTTGTACGCAGCCATGAACACTGAAGCTTTCTTT
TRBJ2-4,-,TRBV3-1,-,CASSPGPNIQYF,TGTGCCAGCAGCCCTGGACCCAACATTCAGTACTTC
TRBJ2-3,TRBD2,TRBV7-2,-,CASSLAVSSAGVGQYF,TGTGCCAGCAGCTTAGCAGTTAGCTCCGCGGGGGTGGGGCAGTATTTT
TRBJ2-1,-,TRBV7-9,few,CASSLIANEQFF,TGTGCCAGCAGCTTAATAGCGAATGAGCAGTTCTTC
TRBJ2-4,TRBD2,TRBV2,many,CASSDRTSGGRGVRYF,TGTGCCAGCAGTGACCGGACTAGCGGGGGCCGAGGGGTTCGGTACTTC
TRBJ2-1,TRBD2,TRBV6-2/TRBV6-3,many,CASSYSGLAGGPLSYNEQFF,TGTGCCAGCAGTTACTCGGGACTAGCGGGAGGGCCCTTATCCTACAATGAGCAGTTCTTC
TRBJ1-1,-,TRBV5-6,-,CASSLAPGQNTEAFF,TGTGCCAGCAGCTTGGCCCCAGGTCAGAACACTGAAGCTTTCTTT
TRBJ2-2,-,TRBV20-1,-,CSAGGADTGELFF,TGCAGTGCGGGGGGCGCCGACACCGGGGAGCTGTTTTTT
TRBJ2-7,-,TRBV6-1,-,CASSGAGFGLSSYEQYF,TGTGCCAGCAGTGGGGCAGGTTTCGGCCTCAGCTCCTACGAGCAGTACTTC
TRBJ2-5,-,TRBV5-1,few,CASSKGDQETQYF,TGCGCCAGCAGCAAGGGGGATCAAGAGACCCAGTACTTC
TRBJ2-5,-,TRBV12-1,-,CASSFLSFEETQYF,TGTGCCAGCAGCTTTCTTTCCTTTGAAGAGACCCAGTACTTC
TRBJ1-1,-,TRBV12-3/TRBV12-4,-,CASSATNGGKNTEAFF,TGTGCCAGCAGTGCGACAAACGGGGGTAAGAACACTGAAGCTTTCTTT
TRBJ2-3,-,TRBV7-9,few,CASSSLKLTDTQYF,TGTGCCAGCAGCTCCTTAAAGCTCACAGATACGCAGTATTTT
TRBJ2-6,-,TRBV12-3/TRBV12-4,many,CASSPISYSGANVLTF,TGTGCCAGCAGCCCCATTAGCTACTCTGGGGCCAACGTCCTGACTTTC
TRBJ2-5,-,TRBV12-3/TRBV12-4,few,CASSKITTYETQYF,TGTGCCAGCAGCAAAATAACTACATACGAGACCCAGTACTTC
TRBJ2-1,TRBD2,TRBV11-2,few,CASSLRTSGGTHTYNEQFF,TGTGCCAGCAGCTTGAGGACTAGCGGGGGTACTCACACTTACAATGAGCAGTTCTTC
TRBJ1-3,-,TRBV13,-,CASSLGQAGNTIYF,TGTGCCAGCAGCTTAGGTCAGGCTGGAAACACCATATATTTT
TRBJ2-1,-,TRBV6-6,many,CASSYSLNNEQFF,TGTGCCAGCAGTTACTCGTTGAACAATGAGCAGTTCTTC
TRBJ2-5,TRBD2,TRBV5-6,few,CASSLLAGGEETQYF,TGTGCCAGCAGCTTGCTAGCGGGAGGAGAAGAGACCCAGTACTTC
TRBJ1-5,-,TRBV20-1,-,CSANPQNQPQHF,TGCAGTGCTAACCCGCAGAATCAGCCCCAGCATTTT
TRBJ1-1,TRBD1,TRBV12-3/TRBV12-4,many,CASALTGWAEAFF,TGTGCCAGCGCCCTGACAGGGTGGGCCGAAGCTTTCTTT
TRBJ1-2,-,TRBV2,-,CASSQEGLRTGYGYTF,TGTGCCAGCAGTCAGGAGGGGTTGAGGACGGGATATGGCTACACCTTC
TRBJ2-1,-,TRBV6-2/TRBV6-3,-,CASAKGSGSYNEQFF,TGTGCCAGTGCCAAGGGGTCGGGCTCCTACAATGAGCAGTTCTTC
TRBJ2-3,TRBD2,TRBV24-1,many,CATSDLQSSGGADTQYF,TGTGCCACCAGTGATTTGCAATCTAGCGGCGGCGCGGATACGCAGTATTTT
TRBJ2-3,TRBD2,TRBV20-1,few,CSAQPGTSETDTQYF,TGCAGTGCTCAACCCGGGACTAGCGAAACAGATACGCAGTATTTT
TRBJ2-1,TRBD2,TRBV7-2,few,CASSDYAGGGNEQFF,TGTGCCAGCAGCGACTACGCGGGGGGCGGGAATGAGCAGTTCTTC
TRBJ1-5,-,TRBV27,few,CASQGVGEPQHF,TGTGCCAGCCAGGGCGTTGGGGAGCCCCAGCATTTT
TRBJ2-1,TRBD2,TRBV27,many,CASSLRASGRVIEQFF,TGTGCCAGCAGTTTACGGGCTAGCGGGAGAGTCATTGAGCAGTTCTTC